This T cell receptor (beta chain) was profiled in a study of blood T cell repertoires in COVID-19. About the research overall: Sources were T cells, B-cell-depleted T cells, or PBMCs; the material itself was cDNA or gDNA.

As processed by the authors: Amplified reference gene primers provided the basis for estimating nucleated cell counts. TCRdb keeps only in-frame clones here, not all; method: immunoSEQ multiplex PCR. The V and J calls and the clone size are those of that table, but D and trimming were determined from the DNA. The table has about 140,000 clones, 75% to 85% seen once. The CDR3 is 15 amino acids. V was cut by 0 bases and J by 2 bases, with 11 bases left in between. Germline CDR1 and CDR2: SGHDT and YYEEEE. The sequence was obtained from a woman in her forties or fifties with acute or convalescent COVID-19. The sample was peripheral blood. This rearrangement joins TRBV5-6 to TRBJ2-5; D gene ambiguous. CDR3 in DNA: TGTGCCAGCAGCTTGGCCGAGAACTTACAAGAGACCCAGTACTTC. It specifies CASSLAENLQETQYF. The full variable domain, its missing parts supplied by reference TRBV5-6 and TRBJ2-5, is DAGVTQSPTHLIKTRGQQVTLRCSPKSGHDTVSWYQQALGQGPQFIFQYYEEEERQRGNFPDRFSGHQFPNYSSELNVNALLLGDSALYLCASSLAENLQETQYFGPGTRLLVL.